The next 21 T cell receptor beta chains were all read from a single sample in a study of blood T cell repertoires in COVID-19. The method was immunoSEQ multiplex PCR; TCRdb's version includes in-frame clones alone and lacks a portion of them. The table includes 150,000 to 200,000 clones, around nine tenths detected once. Sequencing was performed on peripheral blood. The receptor set was obtained from a woman in her 70s with COVID-19, enrolled during active disease.

The chain carries TRBV15 and TRBJ2-4; tentative D call: TRBD2 (7 bases). V dropped 0 bases and J dropped 9 bases, with 21 bases sitting between them. The V gene's germline CDR1 is LNHNV and CDR2 YYDKDF (reference sequence). CDR3 length: 17 amino acids. CDR3 residues: CATSRESGGGVDGIQYF. The CDR3 DNA reads as TGTGCCACCAGCAGAGAGAGTGGCGGGGGCGTCGATGGCATTCAGTACTTC.

The chain recombines TRBV10-3 with TRBJ1-3; D is uncertain. This CDR3 has 14 residues. The germline V gene has CDR1 ENHRY and CDR2 SYGVKD. V lost 2 bases and J lost 4, with 9 bases in between. Here the CDR3 reads CAISERREGNTIYF. Here the CDR3 DNA reads TGTGCCATCAGTGAGAGGAGGGAAGGAAACACCATATATTTT.

V and J are TRBV19 and TRBJ2-7, with D uncertain. This CDR3 has 12 amino acids. Trimming pared 3 bases from V and 7 bases from J, leaving 10 bases between. CDR1 and CDR2 (germline): LNHDA, SQIVND (reference sequence). CDR3 sequence reads: CASSIGFKEQYF. CDR3 nucleotides: TGTGCCAGTAGTATCGGTTTTAAAGAGCAGTACTTC.

This sequence joins TRBV12-3 or TRBV12-4 and TRBJ1-1; 9 bases are shared with TRBD1. This CDR3 has 13 amino acids. V lost 6 bases and J lost 6; bases outside the gene matches: 5. The CDR3 protein is CASSRTGDPEAFF. The CDR3 region has the DNA TGTGCCAGCAGCAGGACAGGGGACCCTGAAGCTTTCTTT.

This clone occurred once. V is TRBV30 and J is TRBJ1-6; tentatively, D is TRBD1 (5 bases). The CDR3 spans 14 residues. Germline V lookup: CDR1 GTSNPN, CDR2 SVGIG (reference sequence). The germline V and J ends were trimmed by 1 base and 8 bases, with 12 bases remaining between them. CDR3 bases: TGTGCCTGGAGTGGGGGGGAGGGGTATTCACCCCTCCACTTT. Amino acids: CAWSGGEGYSPLHF.

The chain carries TRBV18 and TRBJ1-4; D possibly corresponds to TRBD1 (5 bases). The germline CDR1 and CDR2 sequences are KGHSH and LQKENI. With 6 bases removed from V and 7 bases from J, the gap between germline ends came to 18 bases. The CDR3 is made up of 15 amino acids. In DNA, the CDR3 is TGTGCCAGCTCGTCCACAGGTGAAAGATCTGAAAAACTGTTTTTT. This codes for CASSSTGERSEKLFF.

For this clone: One junction end disagrees with the germline gene, perhaps due to a read error. The V call is TRBV3-1 (or the pseudogene TRBV3-2), the J call TRBJ2-7; 7 bases are a match to TRBD2. Looked up from germline, CDR1 is LGHDT and CDR2 is YNNKEL (reference sequence). The CDR3 is made up of 11 amino acids. The CDR3 region has the DNA TGTGCCAGCAGCCACGGGGGGTCCCAGACATTC. Its translation is CASSHGGSQTF.

The chain carries TRBV3-1 (or the pseudogene TRBV3-2) and TRBJ1-4; 9 bases are a match to TRBD1. The germline V gene encodes CDR1 LGHDT and CDR2 YNNKEL (reference sequence). Trimming cost V 1 base and J 8 bases; bases outside gene matches: 14. This CDR3 region has 18 residues. This CDR3 is CASSQGRQGGGVAEKLFF. CDR3 in DNA: TGTGCCAGCAGCCAAGGAAGACAGGGGGGCGGCGTGGCAGAAAAACTGTTTTTT.

The chain recombines TRBV2 with TRBJ1-2, with D maybe TRBD1 (6 bases). The V end was cut by 7 bases, the J end by 4 bases, with 16 bases between. Germline-derived CDR1 and CDR2 are SNHLY and FYNNEI. The CDR3 length is 14 residues. CDR3 residues: CASNIGGLRYGYTF. In DNA form, the CDR3 reads TGTGCCAGCAACATCGGGGGGCTGCGCTATGGCTACACCTTC.

The V call is TRBV3-1 (or the pseudogene TRBV3-2), the J call TRBJ2-1; 11 bases agree with TRBD2. V lost 2 bases and J lost 16; bases outside the gene matches: 7. Germline CDR1 and CDR2: LGHDT and YNNKEL (reference sequence). The CDR3 is made up of 13 amino acids. As DNA, the CDR3 is TGTGCCAGCAGCCAAATTAGCGGGGGGGCATGTTTCTTC. This translates into CASSQISGGACFF.

This chain connects TRBV6-1 to TRBJ1-2, with a weak D call TRBD1 (6 bases). Trimming left V 3 bases short and J 4 bases short, with 15 bases between. Looked up from germline, CDR1 is MNHNS and CDR2 is SASEGT. CDR3 length: 15 amino acids. The CDR3 DNA reads as TGTGCCAGCAGTGAGTGGGGGGGCGTAAGCTATGGCTACACCTTC. Translated: CASSEWGGVSYGYTF.

This sequence joins TRBV15 and TRBJ1-5; D is undetermined. From germline, CDR1 is LNHNV and CDR2 YYDKDF (reference sequence). CDR3 length equals 17 residues. With 0 bases removed from V and 7 bases from J, the gap between germline ends came to 19 bases. CDR3 nucleotide sequence: TGTGCCACCAGCAGAGATCTGGGTACCGGTTCTAGGCAGCCCCAGCATTTT. It encodes CATSRDLGTGSRQPQHF.

The chain employs TRBV27 and TRBJ1-5, with 7 bases lining up with TRBD1. Trimming at V came to 6 bases and at J to 2 bases, leaving 16 bases not matched to a gene. CDR1 MNHEY and CDR2 SMNVEV come from the germline V gene (reference sequence). There are 18 residues in the CDR3. CDR3: CASSLTPQGESGNQPQHF. CDR3 DNA sequence: TGTGCCAGCAGCCTAACTCCTCAGGGGGAGTCGGGCAATCAGCCCCAGCATTTT.

This chain joins TRBV4-1 and TRBJ2-5; 9 bases are a match to TRBD2. Germline V lookup: CDR1 MGHRA, CDR2 YSYEKL. The CDR3 runs to 18 residues. With V trimmed by 1 base and J by 1 base, 10 bases remained unmatched. CDR3 loop: CASSQGHTGRGGQETQYF. In DNA form, the CDR3 reads TGCGCCAGCAGCCAAGGTCACACCGGGCGGGGGGGCCAAGAGACCCAGTACTTC.

The rearrangement joins TRBV5-4 to TRBJ1-2; D uncertain. Looked up from germline, CDR1 is SGHNT and CDR2 is YYREEE (reference sequence). The CDR3 has 14 amino acids. The V gene lost 0 bases and the J gene lost 7 bases, with 13 bases spanning the gap. CDR3 in DNA: TGTGCCAGCAGCTTGGCCATAACACAGACTGGCTACACCTTC. Translation: CASSLAITQTGYTF.

The chain carries TRBV3-1 (or the pseudogene TRBV3-2) and TRBJ2-1; no firm D call. The V gene lost 2 bases and the J gene lost 4 bases, with 9 bases spanning the gap. Germline V lookup: CDR1 LGHDT, CDR2 YNNKEL (reference sequence). The CDR3 runs 14 residues. The CDR3 here is CASSQQAVYNEQFF. The DNA for the CDR3 is TGTGCCAGCAGCCAACAGGCTGTTTACAATGAGCAGTTCTTC.

The genes are TRBV2 and TRBJ1-5; TRBD1 aligns across 7 bases. Per germline, CDR1 SNHLY and CDR2 FYNNEI. CDR3 length: 15 amino acids. V was clipped by 2 bases and J by 6 bases; unmatched bases: 7. CDR3 coding DNA: TGTGCCAGCAGTGAACGAGGGGGCGCGGGTCAGCCCCAGCATTTT. Translating gives CASSERGGAGQPQHF.

The chain combines TRBV27 with TRBJ2-1; D is perhaps TRBD1 (5 bases). The ends were cut back, 5 bases at V and 1 base at J, with 6 bases in the middle. The CDR3 sequence is 13 residues long. Germline CDR1 MNHEY, CDR2 SMNVEV (reference sequence). The CDR3 here is CASSQGSYNEQFF. CDR3 coding DNA: TGTGCCAGCAGTCAGGGATCCTACAATGAGCAGTTCTTC.

V usage is TRBV7-8 and J usage is TRBJ1-2; D perhaps matches TRBD1 (5 bases). Trimming removed 2 bases at V and 0 bases at J, with 22 bases between. The CDR3 sequence is 19 residues long. The germline CDR1 and CDR2 sequences are SGHVS and FQNEAQ. CDR3 protein: CASSLPVKSGGNSNYGYTF. The CDR3 DNA follows: TGTGCCAGCAGCTTACCCGTAAAATCGGGGGGAAATTCTAACTATGGCTACACCTTC.

This clone was seen once. The genes are TRBV11-2 and TRBJ1-3; D ambiguous. This CDR3 is built from 14 residues. CDR1 is SGHAT and CDR2 is FQNNGV in the germline V gene. Trimming removed 4 bases at V and 7 bases at J, with 14 bases between. The CDR3 loop reads CASSSAGGRNTIYF. Written as DNA, the CDR3 is TGTGCCAGCAGCTCCGCGGGAGGGCGGAACACCATATATTTT.

The CDR3 DNA follows: TGTGCCAGCAGTGGAGGACAGACAGATACGCAGTATTTT. Protein sequence: CASSGGQTDTQYF. The chain recombines TRBV2 with TRBJ2-3; D perhaps matches TRBD1 (6 bases). Germline-derived CDR1 and CDR2 are SNHLY and FYNNEI. The V and J ends lost 4 bases and 3 bases respectively, with 8 bases between them. The CDR3 is 13 amino acids.